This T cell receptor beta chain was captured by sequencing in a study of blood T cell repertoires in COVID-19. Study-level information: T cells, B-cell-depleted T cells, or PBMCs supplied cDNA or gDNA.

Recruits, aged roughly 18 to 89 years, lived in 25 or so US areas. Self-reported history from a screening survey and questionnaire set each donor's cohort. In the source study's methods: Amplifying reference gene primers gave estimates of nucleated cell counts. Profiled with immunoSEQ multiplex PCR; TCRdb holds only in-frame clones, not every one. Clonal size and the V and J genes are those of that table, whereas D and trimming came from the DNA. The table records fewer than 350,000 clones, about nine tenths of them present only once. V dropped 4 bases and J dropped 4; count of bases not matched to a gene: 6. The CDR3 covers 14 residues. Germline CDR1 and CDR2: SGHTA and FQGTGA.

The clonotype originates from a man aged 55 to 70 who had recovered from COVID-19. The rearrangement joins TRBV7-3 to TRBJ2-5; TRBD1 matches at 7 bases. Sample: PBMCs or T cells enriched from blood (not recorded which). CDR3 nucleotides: TGTGCCAGCAGCTCGAGACAGGGTCGAGAGACCCAGTACTTC. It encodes CASSSRQGRETQYF.